Listed here are 9 T cell receptor beta chains from one sample, sequenced in a study of cytomegalovirus exposure and HLA in healthy donors. Primers: 60 Vbeta forward and 13 Jbeta reverse. Clones were read by immunoSEQ multiplex PCR, and TCRdb kept only the in-frame ones, dropping some. The sample gives some 190,000 clones, 80% of which show up once; 1.5% to 2% is in the top ten. The specimen sequenced was PBMCs. These receptors originate from a woman aged 25 to 39 in good health and CMV-seronegative.

V and J are TRBV7-8 and TRBJ2-7; D unresolved. The V gene's germline CDR1 is SGHVS and CDR2 FQNEAQ. The CDR3 loop spans 14 amino acids. V lost 2 bases to trimming and J lost 1 base, with 9 bases between them. The CDR3 DNA reads as TGTGCCAGCAGCTTAAATCCAGATTCCTACGAGCAGTACTTC. Protein product: CASSLNPDSYEQYF.

The V call is TRBV6-5, the J call TRBJ2-1; 11 bases fit TRBD1. J lost 9 bases, V lost 5 bases, and 9 bases had no gene match. Germline V gene sequence: CDR1 MNHEY, CDR2 SVGAGI. The CDR3 spans 15 residues. The chain's CDR3 is CASSPGGQGDAEQFF. As DNA, the CDR3 is TGTGCCAGCAGTCCTGGGGGACAGGGGGACGCTGAGCAGTTCTTC.

This clone was seen only a few times. The chain has TRBV4-1 and TRBJ2-1, with 8 bases aligning to TRBD1. This CDR3 region has 16 residues. CDR1 is MGHRA, CDR2 YSYEKL, per germline. J lost 5 bases, V lost 1 base, and 7 bases had no gene match. CDR3 amino acids: CASSQAPGGPHNEQFF. The CDR3 nucleotides are TGCGCCAGCAGCCAAGCCCCAGGGGGCCCCCACAATGAGCAGTTCTTC.

V gene TRBV30 combines with J gene TRBJ1-1; tentative D call: TRBD1 (5 bases). The ends were cut back, 5 bases at V and 4 bases at J, with 17 bases in the middle. There are 14 residues in the CDR3. The germline V gene encodes CDR1 GTSNPN and CDR2 SVGIG (reference sequence). The CDR3 sequence is CAWQSGPRGTEAFF. CDR3 DNA: TGTGCCTGGCAGAGCGGGCCGAGGGGCACTGAAGCTTTCTTT. Complete variable domain (other parts from reference TRBV30 and TRBJ1-1): SQTIHQWPATLVQPVGSPLSLECTVEGTSNPNLYWYRQAAGRGLQLLFYSVGIGQISSEVPQNLSASRPQDRQFILSSKKLLLSDSGFYLCAWQSGPRGTEAFFGQGTRLTVV.

The rearrangement links TRBV6-1 to TRBJ2-7; TRBD1 might be the D (6 bases). Germline CDR1 and CDR2: MNHNS and SASEGT. Trimming took off 2 bases at V and 0 bases at J, with 11 bases between the two ends. The CDR3 contains 15 residues. CDR3 nucleotides: TGTGCCAGCAGTGAAATCTGGACAGTCTCCTACGAGCAGTACTTC. Encoded protein: CASSEIWTVSYEQYF.

The chain employs TRBV5-5 and TRBJ2-7; D is unclear. The V gene's germline CDR1 is SGHKS and CDR2 YYEKEE (reference sequence). V was shortened by 3 bases and J by 3 bases, with 13 bases between the two germline ends. The CDR3 extends over 14 amino acids. CDR3 region: CASSSSASVYEQYF. DNA of the CDR3: TGTGCCAGCAGCTCCTCCGCCTCGGTCTACGAGCAGTACTTC.

The J gene is TRBJ2-5, the V gene TRBV5-1; D remains unclear. The CDR3 runs to 11 residues. Per germline, CDR1 SGHRS and CDR2 YFSETQ. Deletions cut 4 bases from V and 5 bases from J, with 6 bases between. The CDR3 loop reads CASSDLETQYF. The CDR3 region has the DNA TGCGCCAGCAGCGACTTGGAGACCCAGTACTTC.

The chain joins TRBV19 to TRBJ1-1, with 9 nucleotides matching TRBD1. The CDR3 has 16 amino acids. The germline V gene encodes CDR1 LNHDA and CDR2 SQIVND (reference sequence). V dropped 2 bases and J dropped 1; count of bases not matched to a gene: 5. For the CDR3, the DNA is TGTGCCAGTAGTATATATGGGGGACAGGGGAACACTGAAGCTTTCTTT. This gives the protein CASSIYGGQGNTEAFF.

The V call is TRBV7-2, the J call TRBJ1-2, with unresolved D. The CDR3 runs to 15 residues. The germline CDR1 and CDR2 sequences are SGHTA and FQGNSA. V was cut by 0 bases and J by 2 bases, with 10 bases left in between. This CDR3 is CASSLAGQTNYGYTF. CDR3 nucleotide sequence: TGTGCCAGCAGCTTAGCGGGCCAGACCAACTATGGCTACACCTTC.